This T cell receptor (beta chain) was recovered during a study of T-cell memory formation after mild COVID-19. Broader study findings: Day 15 to 85 contractors were CD4/CD8 balanced; later expanders leaned CD4+. Clones that contracted clustered mainly in CM and EM if CD4+ and in EMRA if CD8+.

MiXCR was run by TCRdb on the 5' RACE reads, yielding one entry per CDR3 protein. The data show a few hundred thousand distinct CDR3 sequences, with approximately 9% seen just once and 22% held by the top ten. Germline loops: CDR1 SGHAT, CDR2 FQNNGV. The CDR3 is 15 amino acids. Notes on this clonotype: No antigen is known for it. Possible read error: a much larger clone is one base away.

The sequence was collected from a man younger than 30 who had mild COVID-19 (a few samples of this study predate the infection). Cell type and time point are not known. Sample: PBMCs or a T cell subset sorted from them (not recorded which). This chain joins TRBV11-2 and TRBJ2-2; D remains unclear. CDR3 protein: CASSLAYQVSGQLFF. CDR3 sequence (DNA): TGTGCCAGCAGCTTAGCCTACCAGGTGTCCGGGCAGCTGTTTTTT.